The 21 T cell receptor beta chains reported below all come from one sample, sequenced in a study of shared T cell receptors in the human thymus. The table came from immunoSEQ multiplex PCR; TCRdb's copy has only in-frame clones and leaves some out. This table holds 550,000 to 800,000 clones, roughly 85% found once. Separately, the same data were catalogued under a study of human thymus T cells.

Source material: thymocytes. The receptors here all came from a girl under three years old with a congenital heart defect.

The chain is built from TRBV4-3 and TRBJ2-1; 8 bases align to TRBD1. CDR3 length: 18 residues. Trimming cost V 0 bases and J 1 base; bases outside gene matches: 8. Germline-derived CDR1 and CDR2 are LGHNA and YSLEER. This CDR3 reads CASSQEAPTGVSYNEQFF. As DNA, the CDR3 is TGCGCCAGCAGCCAAGAGGCTCCGACAGGGGTTTCCTACAATGAGCAGTTCTTC.

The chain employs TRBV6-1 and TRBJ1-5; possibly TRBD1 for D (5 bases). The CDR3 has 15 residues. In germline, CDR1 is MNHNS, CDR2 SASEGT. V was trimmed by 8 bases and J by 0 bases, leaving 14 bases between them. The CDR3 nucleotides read TGTGCCAGCCAGAGTCAGGGTTATAGCAATCAGCCCCAGCATTTT. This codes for CASQSQGYSNQPQHF.

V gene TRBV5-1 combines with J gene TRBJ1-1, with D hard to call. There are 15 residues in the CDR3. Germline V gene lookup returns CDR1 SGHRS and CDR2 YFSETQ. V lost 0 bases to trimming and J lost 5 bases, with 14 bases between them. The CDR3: CASSLGKRGRTEAFF. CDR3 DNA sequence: TGCGCCAGCAGCTTGGGCAAACGAGGGCGAACTGAAGCTTTCTTT.

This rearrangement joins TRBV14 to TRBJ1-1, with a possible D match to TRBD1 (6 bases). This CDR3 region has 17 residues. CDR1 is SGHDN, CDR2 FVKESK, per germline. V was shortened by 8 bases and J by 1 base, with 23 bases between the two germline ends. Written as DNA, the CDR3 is TGTGCCAGCTCCGTTGGAATAGGGGGGGGGAGGAACACTGAAGCTTTCTTT. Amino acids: CASSVGIGGGRNTEAFF.

The CDR3 sequence: CASSVTGTGDQPQHF. CDR3 in DNA: TGTGCCAGTAGTGTGACCGGGACAGGAGATCAGCCCCAGCATTTT. The chain has TRBV19 and TRBJ1-5; TRBD1 aligns across 8 bases. The length of the CDR3 is 15 residues. The germline CDR1 and CDR2 sequences are LNHDA and SQIVND (reference sequence). J was trimmed by 5 bases and V by 5 bases; bases with no gene match: 8.

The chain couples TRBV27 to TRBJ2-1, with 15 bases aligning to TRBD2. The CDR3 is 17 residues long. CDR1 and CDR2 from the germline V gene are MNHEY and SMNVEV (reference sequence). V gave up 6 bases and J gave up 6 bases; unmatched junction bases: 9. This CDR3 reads CASSRRTSGGGSNEQFF. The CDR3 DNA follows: TGTGCCAGCAGCCGTCGGACTAGCGGGGGGGGCTCCAATGAGCAGTTCTTC.

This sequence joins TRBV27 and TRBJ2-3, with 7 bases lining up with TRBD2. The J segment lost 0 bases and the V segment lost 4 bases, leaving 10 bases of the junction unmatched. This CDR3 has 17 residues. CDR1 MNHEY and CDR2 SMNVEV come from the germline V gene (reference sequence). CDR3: CASSYGGWLNSTDTQYF. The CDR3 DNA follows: TGTGCCAGCAGTTACGGGGGGTGGCTCAATAGCACAGATACGCAGTATTTT.

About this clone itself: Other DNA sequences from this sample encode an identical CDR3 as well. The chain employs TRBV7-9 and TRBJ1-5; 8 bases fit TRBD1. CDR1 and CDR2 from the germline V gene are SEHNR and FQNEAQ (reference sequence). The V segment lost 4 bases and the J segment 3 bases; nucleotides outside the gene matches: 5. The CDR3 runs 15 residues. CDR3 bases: TGTGCCAGCAGCTCTGGACAGGGCCTCAATCAGCCCCAGCATTTT. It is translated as CASSSGQGLNQPQHF. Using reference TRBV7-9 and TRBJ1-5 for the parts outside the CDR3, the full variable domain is DTGVSQNPRHKITKRGQNVTFRCDPISEHNRLYWYRQTLGQGPEFLTYFQNEAQLEKSRLLSDRFSAERPKGSFSTLEIQRTEQGDSAMYLCASSSGQGLNQPQHFGDGTRLSIL.

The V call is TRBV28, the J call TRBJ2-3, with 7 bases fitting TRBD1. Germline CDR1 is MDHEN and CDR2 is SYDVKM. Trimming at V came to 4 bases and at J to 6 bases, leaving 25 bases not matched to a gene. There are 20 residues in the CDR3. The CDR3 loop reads CASSYRGWDNRPPHTDTQYF. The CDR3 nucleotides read TGTGCCAGCAGTTACAGGGGTTGGGACAACCGACCCCCACACACGGATACGCAGTATTTT.

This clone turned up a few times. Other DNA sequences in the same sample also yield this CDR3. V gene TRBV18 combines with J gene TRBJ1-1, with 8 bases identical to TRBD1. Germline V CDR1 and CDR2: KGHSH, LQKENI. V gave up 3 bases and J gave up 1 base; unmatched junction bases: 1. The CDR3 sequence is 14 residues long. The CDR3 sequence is CASSPGQGNTEAFF. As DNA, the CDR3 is TGTGCCAGCTCACCTGGACAGGGGAACACTGAAGCTTTCTTT.

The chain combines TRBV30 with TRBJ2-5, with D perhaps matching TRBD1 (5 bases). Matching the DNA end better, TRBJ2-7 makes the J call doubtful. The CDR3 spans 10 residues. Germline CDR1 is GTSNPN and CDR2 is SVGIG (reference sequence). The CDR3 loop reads CAYRTYEQYF. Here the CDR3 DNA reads TGTGCCTACAGGACCTACGAGCAGTACTTC.

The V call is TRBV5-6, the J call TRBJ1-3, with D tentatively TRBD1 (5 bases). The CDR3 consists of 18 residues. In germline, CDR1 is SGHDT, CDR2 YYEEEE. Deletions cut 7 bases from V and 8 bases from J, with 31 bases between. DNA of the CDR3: TGTGCCAGCGATCTTCAAAGAGCGGAGGGTCTACCGGGGCACACCATATATTTT. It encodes CASDLQRAEGLPGHTIYF.

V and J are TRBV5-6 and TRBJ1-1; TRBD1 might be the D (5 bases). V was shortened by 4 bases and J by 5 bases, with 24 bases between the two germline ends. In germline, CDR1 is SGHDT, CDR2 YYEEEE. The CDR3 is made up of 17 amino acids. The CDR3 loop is CASSPGLGEGGATEAFF. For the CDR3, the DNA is TGTGCCAGCAGCCCTGGTCTCGGAGAGGGAGGGGCAACTGAAGCTTTCTTT.

CDR3 loop: CASSLDAAGSEAFF. DNA for the CDR3: TGTGCCAGCAGCTTGGATGCGGCCGGCTCTGAAGCTTTCTTT. J is TRBJ1-1 and V is TRBV5-6, with D uncertain. Trimming cost V 0 bases and J 6 bases, with 12 bases left between them. Germline V gene sequence: CDR1 SGHDT, CDR2 YYEEEE. The CDR3 has 14 residues.

The CDR3 spells CASSYQRRKRGGYEQYF. CDR3 bases: TGTGCCAGCAGCTATCAGAGGCGAAAGCGGGGGGGCTACGAGCAGTACTTC. This chain uses TRBV7-8 with TRBJ2-7; 10 bases map to TRBD2. Germline V gene lookup returns CDR1 SGHVS and CDR2 FQNEAQ. This CDR3 region has 17 residues. V lost 4 bases, J lost 3 bases, and 12 bases stayed unmatched.

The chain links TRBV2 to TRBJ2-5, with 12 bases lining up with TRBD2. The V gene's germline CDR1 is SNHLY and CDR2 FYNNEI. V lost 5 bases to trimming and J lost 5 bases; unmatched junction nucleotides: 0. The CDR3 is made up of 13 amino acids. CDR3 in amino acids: CASSLAGGETQYF. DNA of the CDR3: TGTGCCAGCAGTCTAGCGGGGGGGGAGACCCAGTACTTC.

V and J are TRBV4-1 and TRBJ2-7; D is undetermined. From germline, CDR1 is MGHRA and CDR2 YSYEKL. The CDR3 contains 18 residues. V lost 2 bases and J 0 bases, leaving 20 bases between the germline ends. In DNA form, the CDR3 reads TGCGCCAGCAGCCAACAAATAGTATCGGGTCACTCCTCCTACGAGCAGTACTTC. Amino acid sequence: CASSQQIVSGHSSYEQYF.

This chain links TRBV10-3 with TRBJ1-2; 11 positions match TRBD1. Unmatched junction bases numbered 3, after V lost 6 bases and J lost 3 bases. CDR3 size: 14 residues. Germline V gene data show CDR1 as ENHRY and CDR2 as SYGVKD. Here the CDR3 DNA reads TGTGCCATCAGCTGGACAGGGGGCTACTATGGCTACACCTTC. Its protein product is CAISWTGGYYGYTF.

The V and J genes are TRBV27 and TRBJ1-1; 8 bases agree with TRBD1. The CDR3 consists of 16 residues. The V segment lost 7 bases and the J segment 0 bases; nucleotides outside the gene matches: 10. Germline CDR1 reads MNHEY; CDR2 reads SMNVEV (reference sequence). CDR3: CASTQKGQDMNTEAFF. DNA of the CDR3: TGTGCCAGCACGCAAAAGGGACAGGACATGAACACTGAAGCTTTCTTT.

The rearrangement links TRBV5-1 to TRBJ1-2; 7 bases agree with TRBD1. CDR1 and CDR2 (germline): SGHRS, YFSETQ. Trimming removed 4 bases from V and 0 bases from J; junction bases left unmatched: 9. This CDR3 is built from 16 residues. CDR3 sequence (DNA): TGCGCCAGCAGCAGGGCAGGGGGTAAGGCTAACTATGGCTACACCTTC. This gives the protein CASSRAGGKANYGYTF.

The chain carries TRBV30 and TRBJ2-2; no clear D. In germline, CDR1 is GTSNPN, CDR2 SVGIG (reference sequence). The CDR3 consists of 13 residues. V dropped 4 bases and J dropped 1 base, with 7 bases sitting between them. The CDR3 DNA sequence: TGTGCCTGGACAGGCCAGAACACCGGGGAGCTGTTTTTT. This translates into CAWTGQNTGELFF.